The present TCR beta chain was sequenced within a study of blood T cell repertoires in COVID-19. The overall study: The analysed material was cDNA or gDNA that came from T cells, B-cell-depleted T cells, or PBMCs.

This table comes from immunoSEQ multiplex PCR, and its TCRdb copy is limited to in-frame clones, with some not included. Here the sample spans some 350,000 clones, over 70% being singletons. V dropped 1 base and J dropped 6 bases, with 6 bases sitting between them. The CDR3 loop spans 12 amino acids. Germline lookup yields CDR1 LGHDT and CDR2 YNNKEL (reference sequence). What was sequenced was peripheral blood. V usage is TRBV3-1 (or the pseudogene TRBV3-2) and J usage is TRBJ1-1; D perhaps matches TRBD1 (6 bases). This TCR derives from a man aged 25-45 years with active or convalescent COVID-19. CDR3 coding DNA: TGTGCCAGCAGCCAAGGACAGGCTGAAGCTTTCTTT. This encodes CASSQGQAEAFF.